These T cell receptor beta chains were read from a single sample in a study of graft-versus-host responses after intestinal transplantation. Sequenced by immunoSEQ multiplex PCR; TCRdb stores in-frame clones only, minus some. The repertoire consists of about 110,000 clones, with over 85% occurring once and the leading ten covering 0.23%. These receptors' targets are unknown. This specimen was unstimulated CD4+ T cells sorted from spleen or lymph node cells, taken before transplant. Receptors originate from a human donor who was the organ donor for an intestinal transplant. Each CDR3 is given with its conserved first and last residue. A row's size may be missing; if present it is once, few, many or a size class.

abundance: NA
j_gene: TRBJ2-5
v_gene: TRBV5-5
CDR3aa: CASDTSSGNGETQYF

abundance: NA
j_gene: TRBJ2-3
v_gene: TRBV27
CDR3aa: CASSKPGLGTDTQYF

abundance: NA
j_gene: TRBJ1-2
v_gene: TRBV2
CDR3aa: CASKSGTTNYGYTF

abundance: NA
j_gene: TRBJ1-1
v_gene: TRBV27
CDR3aa: CASSPRVRGAEAFF

abundance: NA
j_gene: TRBJ2-3
v_gene: TRBV27
CDR3aa: CASSLTVFSTDTQYF

abundance: NA
j_gene: TRBJ2-1
v_gene: TRBV5-4
CDR3aa: CASSFQRESYNEQFF

abundance: NA
j_gene: TRBJ2-7
v_gene: TRBV4-2
CDR3aa: CASSQAPSGSYEQYF

abundance: NA
j_gene: TRBJ2-5
v_gene: TRBV29-1
CDR3aa: CSVGQGGETQYF

abundance: once
j_gene: TRBJ2-3
v_gene: TRBV6-6
CDR3aa: CASSYSTGLAGLAQYF

abundance: once
j_gene: TRBJ1-5
v_gene: TRBV6-5
CDR3aa: CAAEGGRQPQHF

abundance: NA
j_gene: TRBJ1-4
v_gene: TRBV19
CDR3aa: CATTPRGNEKLFF

abundance: NA
j_gene: TRBJ2-5
v_gene: TRBV5-1
CDR3aa: CASSWTGGTKTQYF

abundance: NA
j_gene: TRBJ1-1
v_gene: TRBV7-6
CDR3aa: CASSLTGVRDEAFF

abundance: NA
j_gene: TRBJ2-4
v_gene: TRBV15
CDR3aa: CATSWARGVKSKNIQYF

abundance: NA
j_gene: TRBJ2-4
v_gene: TRBV7-2
CDR3aa: CASSLVYGLWKNIQYF

abundance: NA
j_gene: TRBJ1-4
v_gene: TRBV30
CDR3aa: CAWRRQRGEKLFF

abundance: once
j_gene: TRBJ2-5
v_gene: TRBV5-4
CDR3aa: CASSRRGGPQETQYF

abundance: NA
j_gene: TRBJ2-7
v_gene: TRBV6-1
CDR3aa: CATETGSSYEQYF

abundance: NA
j_gene: TRBJ1-2
v_gene: TRBV4-2
CDR3aa: CASSQDTGYGYTF

abundance: NA
j_gene: TRBJ2-1
v_gene: TRBV28
CDR3aa: CASSLYGTPSEQFF

abundance: NA
j_gene: TRBJ2-1
v_gene: TRBV14
CDR3aa: CASSPHGTGAINEQFF

abundance: once
j_gene: TRBJ2-2
v_gene: TRBV7-2
CDR3aa: CASSITGGPHGELFF

abundance: few
j_gene: TRBJ1-5
v_gene: TRBV6-5
CDR3aa: CASSYGGGSNQPQHF

abundance: NA
j_gene: TRBJ1-3
v_gene: TRBV21-1
CDR3aa: CASSKRGTVSGNTIYF

abundance: once
j_gene: TRBJ1-5
v_gene: TRBV19
CDR3aa: CASSTSGTGQPQHF

abundance: NA
j_gene: TRBJ2-6
v_gene: TRBV5-6
CDR3aa: CATHQAGGLTGANVLTF

abundance: NA
j_gene: TRBJ1-4
v_gene: TRBV30
CDR3aa: CAWSVWGNEKLFF

abundance: NA
j_gene: TRBJ2-4
v_gene: TRBV10-1
CDR3aa: CASRGLAGRKNIQYF

abundance: NA
j_gene: TRBJ2-7
v_gene: TRBV19
CDR3aa: CASSIAGQGPYEQYF

abundance: NA
j_gene: TRBJ2-7
v_gene: TRBV5-6
CDR3aa: CASSLRGRTYEQYF

abundance: NA
j_gene: TRBJ2-5
v_gene: TRBV30
CDR3aa: CAWNRQGTKETQYF

abundance: few
j_gene: TRBJ2-5
v_gene: TRBV30
CDR3aa: CAWSAKETGGETQYF

abundance: NA
j_gene: TRBJ2-7
v_gene: TRBV7-6
CDR3aa: CASSFVPSSYEQYF

abundance: few
j_gene: TRBJ2-7
v_gene: TRBV7-9
CDR3aa: CASSYRESRDEQYF

abundance: NA
j_gene: TRBJ1-5
v_gene: TRBV4-2
CDR3aa: CASSQGQGNQPQHF

abundance: NA
j_gene: TRBJ1-5
v_gene: TRBV19
CDR3aa: CASSMTGSQPQHF

abundance: NA
j_gene: TRBJ2-7
v_gene: TRBV11-2
CDR3aa: CASSLASGLYEQYF

abundance: NA
j_gene: TRBJ2-7
v_gene: TRBV28
CDR3aa: CASSPHSGRTSYEQYF

abundance: NA
j_gene: TRBJ2-2
v_gene: TRBV14
CDR3aa: CASSPRLENTGELFF

abundance: NA
j_gene: TRBJ1-5
v_gene: TRBV5-1
CDR3aa: CASSRPTGINQPQHF

abundance: NA
j_gene: TRBJ2-1
v_gene: TRBV28
CDR3aa: CASSTINEQFF

abundance: NA
j_gene: TRBJ2-3
v_gene: TRBV15
CDR3aa: CATSRGADTQYF

abundance: NA
j_gene: TRBJ1-2
v_gene: TRBV6-6
CDR3aa: CASSYSGQGYGYTF

abundance: NA
j_gene: NA
v_gene: TRBV21-1
CDR3aa: CASSNRAEQYF

abundance: once
j_gene: TRBJ1-4
v_gene: TRBV6-5
CDR3aa: CASKPAGWAEKLFF

abundance: NA
j_gene: TRBJ1-3
v_gene: TRBV2
CDR3aa: CASRPKTGNSGNTIYF

abundance: NA
j_gene: TRBJ1-2
v_gene: TRBV28
CDR3aa: CASRITGLPNYGYTF